This TCR beta chain was observed in a study of human T cells and chemical hapten exposure. TCRdb reprocessed the RACE reads with MiXCR, giving one entry per CDR3 protein. The table shows about 360,000 distinct CDR3 sequences, with roughly 4.8% occurring only once. Time point defined: patch test 1, 2 weeks after DPC sensitization. This sample's treatment: therapeutic diphenylcyclopropenone sensitization with weekly scalp DPC. This CDR3 spans 18 amino acids. Germline assignment: CDR1 MNHNS and CDR2 SASEGT. V was shortened by 0 bases and J by 2 bases, with 16 bases between the two germline ends. This clonotype has at least ten counts.

Sample: whole blood, taken in connection with sensitization to the hapten diphenylcyclopropenone (DPC). This sequence was found in a woman between 50 and 59 years old with alopecia areata. Some clones in this sample may be carry-over from other donors' samples. This chain joins TRBV6-1 and TRBJ2-2; either TRBD1 or TRBD2 may fit D (6 bases each). The CDR3 reads CASSEAGGGMENTGELFF. The CDR3 DNA is TGTGCCAGCAGTGAAGCTGGAGGGGGAATGGAAAACACCGGGGAGCTGTTTTTT.